These 10 T cell receptor beta chains share one sample of origin, sequenced in a study of low-dose radiotherapy and immunotherapy resistance in tumors. Stated time point: after trial treatment. Treatment here: LDRT plus nivolumab, ipilimumab, low-dose cyclophosphamide and aspirin (RACIN trial). Alpha- and beta-chain coverage of first-strand cDNA came from TRAV- and TRBV-specific primers. TCR amplification involved 15 to 25 PCR cycles with a constant-region primer and V-primer adapter. TCRdb independently ran MiXCR on the reads; one entry per CDR3 protein. The sample shows around 100,000 distinct CDR3 sequences, less than 25% of them seen only once. Specimen: PBMCs, collected after low-dose radiotherapy plus immunotherapy. These TCRs come from a male donor with prostate cancer.

This clonotype was counted ten times or more. The junction shows a germline mismatch at one end, possibly a read error. The chain uses TRBV19 and TRBJ2-3; 9 nucleotides agree with TRBD2. The CDR3 spans 14 residues. From germline, CDR1 is LNHDA and CDR2 SQIVND (reference sequence). CDR3 sequence: CASRDNSGGRTLHF. The CDR3 nucleotides read TGTGCCAGTAGGGACAATAGCGGGGGCCGTACGTTGCATTTT.

This clonotype appeared a few times. The chain carries TRBV5-1 and TRBJ1-3; D uncertain. The V end was cut by 3 bases, the J end by 2 bases, with 12 bases between. This CDR3 spans 15 amino acids. Germline V lookup: CDR1 SGHRS, CDR2 YFSETQ. The CDR3 DNA reads as TGCGCCAGCAGCTCTGCCGACCCCACTGGAAACACCATATATTTT. Its translation: CASSSADPTGNTIYF.

This clonotype was picked up many times. V gene TRBV5-1 combines with J gene TRBJ2-7; D is perhaps TRBD2 (5 bases). Trimming took 5 bases from V and 3 from J, leaving 15 bases between them. The germline V gene has CDR1 SGHRS and CDR2 YFSETQ. This CDR3 region has 14 residues. CDR3 residues: CASSNGKMDYEQYF. In DNA, the CDR3 is TGCGCCAGCAGTAACGGGAAAATGGACTACGAGCAGTACTTC.

This clonotype occurred many times. The genes are TRBV3-1 and TRBJ1-4; D remains unclear. This CDR3 comprises 13 residues. CDR1 and CDR2 from the germline V gene are LGHDT and YNNKEL (reference sequence). V was shortened by 5 bases and J by 8 bases, with 12 bases between the two germline ends. The CDR3 spells CASSDKGREKLFF. Written as DNA, the CDR3 is TGTGCCAGCAGCGACAAGGGCCGCGAAAAACTGTTTTTT.

This clonotype was counted many times. The rearrangement joins TRBV20-1 to TRBJ2-5; D is perhaps TRBD1 (6 bases). The germline V and J ends were trimmed by 1 base and 9 bases, with 12 bases remaining between them. The CDR3 runs 12 residues. Germline V gene sequence: CDR1 DFQATT, CDR2 SNEGSKA (reference sequence). In DNA, the CDR3 is TGCAGTGCTAGAGGGACAGTGGATGCCCAGTACTTC. It codes for CSARGTVDAQYF.

The sample holds many counts of this clonotype. This chain connects TRBV7-9 to TRBJ2-1; D possibly corresponds to TRBD2 (5 bases). V dropped 5 bases and J dropped 6 bases, with 17 bases sitting between them. Germline V gene data show CDR1 as SEHNR and CDR2 as FQNEAQ (reference sequence). This CDR3 spans 15 amino acids. Here the CDR3 reads CASSPPSGSRNEQFF. Written as DNA, the CDR3 is TGTGCCAGCAGCCCCCCCTCGGGGAGTCGCAATGAGCAGTTCTTC.

This clonotype was detected only once. The CDR3 nucleotides are TGTGCCAGCAGCCCCCGCGAGGGATCCTACGAGCAGTACTTC. Residues: CASSPREGSYEQYF. The gene calls are TRBV6-8 and TRBJ2-7; a possible D gene is TRBD2 (5 bases). The V gene's germline CDR1 is MNHGY and CDR2 SAAAGT. Trimming removed 6 bases at V and 1 base at J, with 13 bases between. This CDR3 contains 14 residues.

This clonotype was picked up many times. J is TRBJ2-3 and V is TRBV23-1, with 9 bases identical to TRBD1. TRBV23-1 is an open reading frame whose function is uncertain. Trimming cost V 4 bases and J 5 bases; bases outside gene matches: 13. The CDR3 totals 17 residues. CDR3 residues: CASSLTGGVYGLDTQYF. The CDR3 bases are TGCGCCAGCAGTCTCACAGGGGGCGTCTACGGGCTAGATACGCAGTATTTT.

There are many counts of this clonotype. This chain uses TRBV7-3 with TRBJ1-1; D ambiguous. CDR3 size: 13 residues. V was trimmed by 2 bases and J by 6 bases, leaving 10 bases between them. Per germline, CDR1 SGHTA and CDR2 FQGTGA. The CDR3 bases are TGTGCCAGCAGCTTAGACCGGGTGGCTGAAGCTTTCTTT. It translates to CASSLDRVAEAFF.

The chain carries TRBV27 and TRBJ1-1; a possible D gene is TRBD1 (5 bases). CDR1 and CDR2 from the germline V gene are MNHEY and SMNVEV (reference sequence). The CDR3 extends over 17 amino acids. V lost 6 bases, J lost 5 bases, and 25 bases lay in between. The CDR3 DNA sequence: TGTGCCAGCAGGTCCCCCCGAAACCCGGGACGAGGGACTGAAGCTTTCTTT. It translates to CASRSPRNPGRGTEAFF.